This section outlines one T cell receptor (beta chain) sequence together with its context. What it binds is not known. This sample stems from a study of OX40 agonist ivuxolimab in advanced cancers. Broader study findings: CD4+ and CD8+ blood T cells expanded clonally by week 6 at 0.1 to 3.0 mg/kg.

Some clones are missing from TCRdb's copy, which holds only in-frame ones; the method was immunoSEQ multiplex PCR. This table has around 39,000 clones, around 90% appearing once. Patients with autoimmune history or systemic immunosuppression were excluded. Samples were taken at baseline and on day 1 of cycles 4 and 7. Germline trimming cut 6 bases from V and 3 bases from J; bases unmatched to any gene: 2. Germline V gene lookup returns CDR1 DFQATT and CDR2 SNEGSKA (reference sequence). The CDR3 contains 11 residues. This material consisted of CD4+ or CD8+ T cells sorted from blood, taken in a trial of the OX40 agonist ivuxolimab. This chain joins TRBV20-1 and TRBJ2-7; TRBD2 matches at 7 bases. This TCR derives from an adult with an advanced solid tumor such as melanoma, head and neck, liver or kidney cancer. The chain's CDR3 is CSAKRGYEQYF. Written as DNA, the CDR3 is TGCAGTGCGAAGCGGGGCTACGAGCAGTACTTC.